This TCR beta chain originates from a study of shared clonotypes between healthy human individuals. The V gene end was trimmed by 6 bases and the J gene end by 3 bases; junction bases not matched to a gene: 5. Germline CDR1 is MDHEN and CDR2 is SYDVKM. The length of the CDR3 is 13 residues. CD45RO-negative cells were positively selected for CCR7, leaving out terminally differentiated effector memory CD45RA+ cells. Method: immunoSEQ multiplex PCR; TCRdb's copy keeps in-frame clones and lacks some. The top ten hold about 1.1% of the sample, which has over 2 million clones, around 96% seen once. This TCR was sampled from a man younger than 30 in good health. This chain links TRBV28 with TRBJ2-7; TRBD2 matches at 7 bases. Sequenced: naive CD8+ T cells sorted from blood. The CDR3 DNA reads as TGTGCCAGCAGAGGACTAGAAGACTACGAGCAGTACTTC. Its translation is CASRGLEDYEQYF.